The present entry profiles one T cell receptor (beta chain) with its context. Original processing notes: Reference gene primer amplification in the assay estimated nucleated cell counts. The assay was immunoSEQ multiplex PCR, and TCRdb's table has in-frame clones only and misses some. V, J and clone size are those of that table, while D and trimming were read from the DNA. The sample includes about 150,000 clones, more than 75% of them seen just once. The data derive from a study of blood T cell repertoires in COVID-19. Germline CDR1 reads LGHDT; CDR2 reads YNNKEL (reference sequence). V was trimmed by 5 bases and J by 4 bases, leaving 6 bases between them. The CDR3 runs 12 residues.

The V call is TRBV3-1 (or the pseudogene TRBV3-2), the J call TRBJ1-3, with D possibly matching TRBD1 (5 bases). The sequence was obtained from a woman between 50 and 59 years old who had recovered from COVID-19. The sequenced material came from PBMCs or T cells enriched from blood (not recorded which). CDR3 DNA sequence: TGTGCCAGCAGCAGGGGAGGAAACACCATATATTTT. This gives the protein CASSRGGNTIYF.